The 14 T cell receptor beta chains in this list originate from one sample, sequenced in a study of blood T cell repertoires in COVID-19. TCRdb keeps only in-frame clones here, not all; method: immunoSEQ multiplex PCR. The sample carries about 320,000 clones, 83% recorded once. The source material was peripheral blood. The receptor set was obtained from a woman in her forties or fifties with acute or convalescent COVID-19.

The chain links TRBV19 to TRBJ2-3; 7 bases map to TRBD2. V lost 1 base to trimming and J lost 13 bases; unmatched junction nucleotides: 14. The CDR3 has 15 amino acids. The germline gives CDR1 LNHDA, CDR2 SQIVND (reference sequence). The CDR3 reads CASSIVGSGETQEYF. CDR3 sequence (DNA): TGTGCCAGTAGTATAGTAGGCAGCGGGGAAACCCAGGAGTATTTT.

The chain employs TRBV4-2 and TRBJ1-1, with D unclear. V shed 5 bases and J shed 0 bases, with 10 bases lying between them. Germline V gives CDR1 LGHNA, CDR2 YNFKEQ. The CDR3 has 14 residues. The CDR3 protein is CASSARVMNTEAFF. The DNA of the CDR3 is TGTGCCAGCAGCGCACGAGTCATGAACACTGAAGCTTTCTTT.

CDR3 residues: CASSARTEWGNTIYF. CDR3 nucleotide sequence: TGTGCCAGCAGCGCACGGACAGAATGGGGAAACACCATATATTTT. The V call is TRBV7-2, the J call TRBJ1-3, with D possibly being TRBD1 (6 bases). The CDR3 runs to 15 residues. The ends were cut back, 5 bases at V and 4 bases at J, with 15 bases in the middle. Per germline, CDR1 SGHTA and CDR2 FQGNSA.

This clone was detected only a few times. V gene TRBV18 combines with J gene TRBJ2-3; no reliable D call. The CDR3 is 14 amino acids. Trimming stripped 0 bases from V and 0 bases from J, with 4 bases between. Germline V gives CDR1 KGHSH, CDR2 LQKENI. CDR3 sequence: CASSPPGSTDTQYF. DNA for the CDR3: TGTGCCAGCTCACCACCGGGCAGCACAGATACGCAGTATTTT.

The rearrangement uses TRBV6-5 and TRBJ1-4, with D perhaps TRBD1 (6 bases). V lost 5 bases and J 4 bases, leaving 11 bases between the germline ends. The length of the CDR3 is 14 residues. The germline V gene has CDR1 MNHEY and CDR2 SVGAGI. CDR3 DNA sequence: TGTGCCAGCAGTCCCACAGGGAGTAATGAAAAACTGTTTTTT. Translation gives CASSPTGSNEKLFF.

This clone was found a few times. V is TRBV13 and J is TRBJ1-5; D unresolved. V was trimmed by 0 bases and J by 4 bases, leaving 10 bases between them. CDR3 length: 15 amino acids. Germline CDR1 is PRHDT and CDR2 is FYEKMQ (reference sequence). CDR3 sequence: CASSLGRQANQPQHF. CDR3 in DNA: TGTGCCAGCAGCTTAGGCAGACAAGCTAATCAGCCCCAGCATTTT.

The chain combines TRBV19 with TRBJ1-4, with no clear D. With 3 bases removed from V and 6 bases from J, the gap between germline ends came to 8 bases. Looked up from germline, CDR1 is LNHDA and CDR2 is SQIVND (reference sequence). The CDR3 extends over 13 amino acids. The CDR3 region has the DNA TGTGCCAGTAGTATGGGCCGATATGAAAAACTGTTTTTT. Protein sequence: CASSMGRYEKLFF.

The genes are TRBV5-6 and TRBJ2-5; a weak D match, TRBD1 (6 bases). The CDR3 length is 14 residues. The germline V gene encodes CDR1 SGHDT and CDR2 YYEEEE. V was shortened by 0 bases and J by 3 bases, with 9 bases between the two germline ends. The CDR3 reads CASSLVWTEETQYF. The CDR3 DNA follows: TGTGCCAGCAGCTTGGTATGGACAGAAGAGACCCAGTACTTC.

This CDR3 is CASSLVLAGVGGHEQFF. In DNA, the CDR3 is TGTGCCAGCAGCTTAGTACTAGCGGGAGTAGGGGGGCATGAGCAGTTCTTC. The chain combines TRBV7-9 with TRBJ2-1, with 11 bases that match TRBD2. CDR1 is SEHNR, CDR2 FQNEAQ, per germline (reference sequence). The CDR3 is 17 amino acids. The trim removed 1 base at V and 8 bases at J, leaving 10 bases unmatched.

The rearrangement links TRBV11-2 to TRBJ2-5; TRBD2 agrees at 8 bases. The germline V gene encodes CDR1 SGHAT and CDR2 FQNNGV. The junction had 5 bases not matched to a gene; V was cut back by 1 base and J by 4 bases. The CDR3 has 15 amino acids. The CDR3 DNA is TGTGCCAGCAGCTTAGCGGGGGGGTGGGTAGAGACCCAGTACTTC. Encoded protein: CASSLAGGWVETQYF. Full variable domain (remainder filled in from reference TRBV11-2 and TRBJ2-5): EAGVAQSPRYKIIEKRQSVAFWCNPISGHATLYWYQQILGQGPKLLIQFQNNGVVDDSQLPKDRFSAERLKGVDSTLKIQPAKLEDSAVYLCASSLAGGWVETQYFGPGTRLLVL.

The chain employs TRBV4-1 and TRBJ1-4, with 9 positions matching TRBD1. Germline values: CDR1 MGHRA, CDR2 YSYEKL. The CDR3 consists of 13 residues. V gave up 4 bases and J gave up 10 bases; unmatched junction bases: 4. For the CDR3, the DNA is TGCGCCAGCAGCCGGGACAGGGAAGGAAAACTGTTTTTT. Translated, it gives CASSRDREGKLFF.

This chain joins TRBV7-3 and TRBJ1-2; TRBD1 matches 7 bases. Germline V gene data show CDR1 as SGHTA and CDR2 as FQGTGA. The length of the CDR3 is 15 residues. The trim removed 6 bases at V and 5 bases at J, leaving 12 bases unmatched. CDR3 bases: TGTGCCAGCAGTCCCACCGACAGGGAGGCGTATGGCTACACCTTC. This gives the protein CASSPTDREAYGYTF.

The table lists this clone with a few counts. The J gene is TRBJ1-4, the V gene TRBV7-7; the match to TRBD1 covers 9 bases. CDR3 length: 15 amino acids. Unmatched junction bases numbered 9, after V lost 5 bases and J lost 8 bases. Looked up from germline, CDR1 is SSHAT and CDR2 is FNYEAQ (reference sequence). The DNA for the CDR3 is TGTGCCAGCAGCCGGAACAGGGGGCGCGAGGAAAAACTGTTTTTT. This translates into CASSRNRGREEKLFF.

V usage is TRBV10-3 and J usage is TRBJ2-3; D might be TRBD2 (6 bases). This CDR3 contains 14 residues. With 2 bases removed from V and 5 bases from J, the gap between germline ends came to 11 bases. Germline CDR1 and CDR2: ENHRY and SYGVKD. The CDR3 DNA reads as TGTGCCATCAGTGAGGGGCGGGGCGGAGATACGCAGTATTTT. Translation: CAISEGRGGDTQYF.